This T cell receptor beta chain was recorded in a study of OX40 agonist ivuxolimab in advanced cancers. Across the study: The drug used for patients, ivuxolimab, was an agonistic anti-OX40 (CD134) antibody.

Profiling relied on immunoSEQ multiplex PCR, and the TCRdb table lists in-frame clones only, not all of them. The sample shows 55,000 to 70,000 clones, 84% of them seen only once. This clone appeared once. V shed 5 bases and J 8 bases; nucleotides not matched to a gene: 7. CDR3 length: 14 amino acids. CDR1 and CDR2 (germline): SNHLY, FYNNEI. The chain joins TRBV2 to TRBJ2-1, with 9 nucleotides matching TRBD2. The sequenced sample was CD4+ or CD8+ T cells sorted from blood, obtained in a trial of the OX40 agonist ivuxolimab. This clonotype was obtained from an adult with an advanced solid tumor such as melanoma, head and neck, liver or kidney cancer. The CDR3, as DNA: TGTGCCAGCAGTAAAGGGACTAGCCTCGATGAGCAGTTCTTC. Its translation: CASSKGTSLDEQFF.